This is a list of T cell receptor beta chains from one sample in a study of T cells in Graves' hyperthyroidism and ophthalmopathy. TCRdb reprocessed the multiplex PCR reads via MiXCR and lists one record per CDR3 protein. Here the sample spans about 210,000 distinct CDR3 sequences, roughly 17% being singletons. Sequenced sample: blood. The receptor source for this set is a man aged 50-59 years with Graves' hyperthyroidism. Both conserved end residues are part of each CDR3. A D gene is named only where the DNA matches it firmly. Not every row has a clone size; where given, it reads once, few, many or a size class.

clone size: few
J gene: TRBJ1-5
V gene: TRBV9
D gene: NA
CDR3 DNA: TGTGCCAGCAGCGTAGCTACGGGTCAGCCCCAGCATTTT
CDR3 protein: CASSVATGQPQHF

clone size: NA
J gene: TRBJ1-6
V gene: TRBV28
D gene: NA
CDR3 DNA: TGTGCCAGCAGTCTCCTTCAGGGTTCACCCCTCCACTTT
CDR3 protein: CASSLLQGSPLHF

clone size: NA
J gene: TRBJ2-1
V gene: TRBV20-1
D gene: TRBD2
CDR3 DNA: TGCAGTGCTAGAGATTGGGGGACTAGTGTTTACAATGAGCAGTTCTTC
CDR3 protein: CSARDWGTSVYNEQFF

clone size: few
J gene: TRBJ2-1
V gene: TRBV12-3/TRBV12-4
D gene: NA
CDR3 DNA: TGTGCCAGCAGTTGGAGCAGGGTACTGGGTGAGCAGTTCTTC
CDR3 protein: CASSWSRVLGEQFF

clone size: NA
J gene: TRBJ2-3
V gene: TRBV10-3
D gene: NA
CDR3 DNA: TGTGCCATCAGTGAAGGTAGCGGCGGCACAGATACGCAGTATTTT
CDR3 protein: CAISEGSGGTDTQYF

clone size: few
J gene: TRBJ1-5
V gene: TRBV7-2
D gene: TRBD1
CDR3 DNA: TGTGCCAGCAGCTTGACAGGGGGGGCCAATCAGCCCCAGCATTTT
CDR3 protein: CASSLTGGANQPQHF

clone size: few
J gene: TRBJ1-2
V gene: TRBV11-2
D gene: NA
CDR3 DNA: TGTGCCAGCAGCCCAGCCGGGGAGAGTGGCTACACCTTC
CDR3 protein: CASSPAGESGYTF

clone size: many
J gene: TRBJ2-7
V gene: TRBV5-1
D gene: NA
CDR3 DNA: TGCGCCAGCAATCACGGGACAACCCTAACCTACGAGCAGTACTTC
CDR3 protein: CASNHGTTLTYEQYF

clone size: many
J gene: TRBJ2-7
V gene: TRBV20-1
D gene: TRBD2
CDR3 DNA: TGCAGTGCTACCCCGGGAGGGAGACTCTCCTACGAGCAGTACTTC
CDR3 protein: CSATPGGRLSYEQYF

clone size: many
J gene: TRBJ2-5
V gene: TRBV9
D gene: NA
CDR3 DNA: TGTGCCAGCAGCGTAGAGGTAGCGGCGGAGACCCAGTACTTC
CDR3 protein: CASSVEVAAETQYF

clone size: many
J gene: TRBJ2-1
V gene: TRBV14
D gene: NA
CDR3 DNA: TGTGCCAGCAGCCTACGACTTAGTAGCGGATACAATGAGCAGTTCTTC
CDR3 protein: CASSLRLSSGYNEQFF

clone size: NA
J gene: TRBJ1-2
V gene: TRBV29-1
D gene: TRBD1
CDR3 DNA: TGCAGCGTTGAACGCAGGGGGCGCATTGGCTACACCTTC
CDR3 protein: CSVERRGRIGYTF

clone size: NA
J gene: TRBJ2-3
V gene: TRBV10-3
D gene: TRBD1
CDR3 DNA: TGTGCCTCGCGGACAGGGGCCGATACGCAGTATTTT
CDR3 protein: CASRTGADTQYF

clone size: many
J gene: TRBJ2-3
V gene: TRBV12-3/TRBV12-4
D gene: NA
CDR3 DNA: TGTGCCAGCACCCCCGAGGGGCTTAGCACAGATACGCAGTATTTT
CDR3 protein: CASTPEGLSTDTQYF

clone size: few
J gene: TRBJ2-1
V gene: TRBV20-1
D gene: NA
CDR3 DNA: TGCAGTGCTGGCCCCCCTGGCTCCTACAATGAGCAGTTCTTC
CDR3 protein: CSAGPPGSYNEQFF

clone size: many
J gene: TRBJ2-1
V gene: TRBV6-1
D gene: NA
CDR3 DNA: TGTGCCAGCAGTGCCTCACAGGGAAGCAATGAGCAGTTCTTC
CDR3 protein: CASSASQGSNEQFF

clone size: many
J gene: TRBJ1-1
V gene: TRBV5-6
D gene: NA
CDR3 DNA: TGTGCCAGCAGCCCTTCAGGATACCCTAGGAACACTGAAGCTTTCTTT
CDR3 protein: CASSPSGYPRNTEAFF

clone size: many
J gene: TRBJ2-1
V gene: TRBV5-1
D gene: TRBD1
CDR3 DNA: TGCGCCAGCAGCACCCGGACAGGGAACGATGAGCAGTTCTTC
CDR3 protein: CASSTRTGNDEQFF